This TCR beta chain was profiled in a study of cytomegalovirus exposure and HLA in healthy donors (dated by TCRdb to 2015 to 2018). Regarding the complete study: According to an earlier analysis of a few hundred of the donors, about 179 million T cells yielded over 100 million unique TCR beta sequences and less than 300 Gb of sequence data. Of the roughly 400 genotyped donors, approximately 83% fell in the genetic ancestry cluster associated with self-reported Caucasian donors. An earlier analysis of 587 of the donors used high-throughput TCR beta sequencing to judge whether each TCR beta V gene segment behaved as functional or pseudogenic. The number of typed donors differed by locus: 629-630 for A, B, C, DRB1 and DQB1; 500 to 550 for DQA1; 600 to 610 for DPA1; and about 450 for DPB1. Besides the first cohort of some 670 subjects, a separate validation cohort made up of 95 to 150 different subjects was used. Donor age, sex, ethnicity and CMV serostatus were compiled alongside the repertoire data. All discovery cohort repertoires had been generated on a single sequencing platform. Using immunosequencing, the study profiled T cell repertoires from around 680 subjects and related those repertoires to cytomegalovirus serostatus. Roughly 5 DR-DQ haplotypes were treated as single units for association and clustering because of strong linkage in the cohort. Across approximately 400 genotyped donors of the cohort, an average of approximately 220,000 unique TCR beta nucleotide sequences per donor were sequenced, and roughly a sixth of those sequences were non-productive. In a later analysis, previously published TCR beta repertoires from fewer than 750 donors were re-analyzed and high-resolution HLA genotyping was added so that TCR occurrence patterns could be studied. To predict cytomegalovirus infection status, the study brought together high-throughput TCR immunosequencing, statistical association of individual TCRs with disease status, and machine learning. A later genetic analysis took genome-wide SNP genotypes for 398 of the 666 donors and used that subset as a discovery cohort. An early release covering just under 650 HLA-typed donors comprised about 300 gigabases of sequencing data and around 85 million unique TCR sequences. The later analysis used no new phenotypic data to find candidate immune exposures, relying instead on TCR beta sequences and their occurrence across donors. The study aimed to test whether cataloging public T cell receptors could reveal signatures of past pathogen exposure. HLA typing included class I and class II loci at four-digit resolution. General conclusions and limits of the study: An earlier analysis of approximately 540 of the donors showed that most TCR beta V segments appeared in productive rearrangements either about 87% or about 30% of the time, which broadly matched IMGT annotations. Cytomegalovirus status was reported to be diagnosed by the classifier with high specificity and sensitivity in both the original and validation cohorts. According to a later genetic analysis, donors in an Asian-associated ancestry cluster had fewer N-insertions in productive TCRs than the approximately 650-donor mean. Because counts were too low, seventeen rarely observed V segments, including chromosome 9 orphons, were excluded from the earlier analysis of roughly 580 of the donors. At a false discovery rate of 0.05, a later analysis linked under 20,000 TCR beta sequences to specific HLA alleles. In vitro tests confirmed that three of the cytomegalovirus-associated TCR beta chains recognize cytomegalovirus antigens. Immune exposure information for the cohort was limited to CMV serostatus. In the study, approximately 150 TCR beta chains were listed as associated with cytomegalovirus. Correlated functional status among segregating V segments might be attributable to linkage disequilibrium, but an unknown experimental factor could not be ruled out. Compared with equally common non-associated chains, HLA-associated TCR beta chains in a later analysis were more clonally expanded and had lower generation probabilities. Roughly uniform sequencing depth across donors was assumed in presence/absence analyses, although this assumption may not hold. The authors suggested that the approach could potentially be generalized to other disease states and immunological phenotypes. Assigning TCR associations to individual alleles was difficult when HLA alleles, especially DR and DQ, strongly co-occurred. Most TCR sequences were seen in very few donors, while some public TCRs were found in many individuals. Only TCR beta chains were sequenced in this cohort, and the absence of alpha or paired-chain data limited detectable features. In a later analysis, the rate of TCR association differed among HLA loci, with DRB1 alleles having the most associated TCRs and HLA-C alleles having the fewest. A cluster of highly shared sequence variants was judged likely to be a technical artifact of the sequencing pipeline. Some IMGT-functional V segments, including TRBV6-2 and TRBV6-3, could not be distinguished by the 87-base-pair reads and were therefore excluded. A further reported finding was that TCR beta sequences accurately predicted the HLA-A and HLA-B alleles for most subjects in the first cohort. Several of the top co-occurrence clusters appeared to be linked to parvovirus B19, influenza, CMV and Epstein-Barr virus, according to a later analysis. Because some donors lacked HLA typing at each locus, the association tests relied only on the typed subset. An association between a missense DCLRE1C variant and V-gene and J-gene trimming of TCR beta chains was found in a later genetic analysis and replicated in an independent cohort. In a later analysis, most CMV-associated TCR beta chains were found to appear HLA-restricted, with HLA associations seemingly driven largely by CMV exposure.

Points on this clone: This receptor's antigen is unknown. Per-base quality was not reported, and no clone a single base away is much larger than it.

Library creation used the immunoSEQ multiplex PCR assay. For the multiplex PCR, a mixture combining 60 forward primers for TCR Vbeta segments and 13 reverse primers for TCR Jbeta segments was used. A multiplex PCR assay on genomic DNA amplified the CDR3 region of rearranged TCR beta genes. On the Illumina HiSeq System, the amplified TCR beta libraries were sequenced as 87-base-pair reads. From the authors' description of their analysis: In a later analysis, tens of millions of unique TCR beta chains were counted across the roughly 670 repertoires, and approximately 11 million of these chains were shared by at least two donors. Raw reads were error-corrected and collapsed into unique sequences with a nearest-neighbor algorithm that merged closely related sequences to remove PCR and sequencing errors. Alignment of CDR3 sequences to IMGT reference sequences was used to assign V, D and J gene segments. For a sequence to be retained, at least a six-nucleotide match to both a V gene segment and a J gene segment was required. Rearrangements were classified as productive when the CDR3 lacked stop codons and remained in frame with V and J, and all other rearrangements were classified as non-productive. Following IMGT convention, CDR3 was defined as the stretch from the second conserved V-encoded cysteine to the conserved J-encoded phenylalanine. The earlier analysis of roughly 590 of the donors excluded sequences that lacked an unambiguous match to a single V gene segment. An earlier analysis of roughly 590 of the donors called V segments functional above 56.7% productive rearrangements and segregating when the between-donor standard deviation exceeded 5%. A statistical classification framework was built to diagnose cytomegalovirus status from the catalog of TCR beta chain sequences. V and J gene assignment, in a later analysis, came from comparing TCR nucleotide sequences with IMGT/GENE-DB human TR gene sequences. Using the TCRdist pipeline, a later analysis assigned CDR3 sequences along with most-parsimonious VDJ recombination scenarios. In a later analysis, each TCR beta chain was defined by its CDR3 amino acid sequence together with its V-gene family, and reads without a unique V-gene family were excluded. To address suspected cross-contamination and a sequencing artifact, a later analysis removed approximately 600 highly shared, low-generation-probability nucleotide sequences. In a later analysis, a clonal expansion index for each public chain was calculated from normalized within-repertoire ranks of inferred template counts. Generation probabilities in a later analysis came from a VDJ recombination model fitted to out-of-frame rearrangements, and those results were checked against IGoR. A later analysis scored TCR-TCR, TCR-HLA and TCR-CMV co-occurrence with hypergeometric tests, applying a repertoire-size bias correction to TCR pairs. A later analysis estimated false discovery rates by permuting HLA or CMV assignments 20 times. In a later analysis, co-occurring TCRs were grouped using DBSCAN, and TCRdist sequence similarity was added for clustering within HLA-allele-positive subsets. Co-occurrence clustering excluded repertoires with fewer than 30,000 or more than 120,000 public chains, plus five with anomalous nucleotide sharing. As stored in TCRdb, this immuneACCESS dataset retains in-frame rearrangements with V and J assigned. A fraction of the clones does not appear; measured against another copy, unresolved V genes explain less than half of the discrepancy, and the remainder lacks a known reason. V and J calls and clone size are as listed in that table; D and trimming were resolved from the DNA. The sample profile shows under 200,000 clones; 70% to 90% of them were found once. The ten largest make up 2% to 2.5% of the sample.

The CDR3 measures 17 amino acids from cysteine to phenylalanine. Only the CDR3 part of the read is kept: 51 bases, read in frame from the first base. For CDR1 and CDR2, the germline V gene lists LGHNA and YNFKEQ. Clipping removes 2 bases from V and 3 bases from J, with 5 as the unmatched junction base count. The cohort consisted of approximately 690 healthy bone marrow donors. Cohort members were all nominally healthy when sampled, although unrecorded immune exposures were likely present. The donor was CMV seronegative and was included in the group of a few hundred seronegative cohort members. A peripheral blood sample was collected from each donor, and TCR beta sequencing was performed on peripheral blood mononuclear cells. Genomic DNA was extracted from the blood cell samples with the Qiagen DNeasy Blood Extraction Kit.

Sequenced: PBMCs. This sequence uses TRBV4-2 and TRBJ2-3; TRBD2 agrees with 13 junctional bases. This clonotype originated in a woman aged 45 to 65 in good health and CMV-seronegative. The DNA sequence is as follows: TGTGCCAGCAGCCAACAAGGGACTAGCGGGATTACAGATACGCAGTATTTT. Its protein product is CASSQQGTSGITDTQYF.